These 18 T cell receptor beta chains were all obtained from the same sample, sequenced in a study of tumor-infiltrating lymphocytes in primary liver carcinoma. The template, about 550 ng total RNA, yielded TCR beta cDNA made with a constant-region primer. Three rounds of nested multiplex PCR with slightly modified ARM-PCR produced TCR beta libraries. A C-beta reverse primer and TRBV1-TRBV30 forward primers served in each of the first two PCR rounds, at roughly 10 cycles apiece. Each CDR3 protein is one row after TCRdb ran MiXCR on the multiplex PCR reads. Altogether 55,000 to 65,000 distinct CDR3 sequences are present, 55% to 75% being singletons, with the ten largest covering roughly three fifths. Total RNA and DNA came together from 20-30 mg of bulk tissue without cell sorting. Material: liver tumor tissue from sampling region 2. Subset specified: tumor region T2, inferior pole. The receptor source for this set is a man aged 35 to 55 with primary liver carcinoma and hepatitis B virus infection.

There are a few counts of this clonotype. A much larger clone lies one base from this, so it may be a read error. The chain joins TRBV11-2 to TRBJ2-3; D is ambiguous. The length of the CDR3 is 11 residues. CDR1 and CDR2 (germline): SGHAT, FQNNGV. Between the trimmed V and J ends, which lost 5 bases and 2 bases, there was a span of 2 bases. CDR3 residues: CASSATDTQYF. The CDR3 DNA is TGTGCCAGCAGCGCCACAGATACGCAGTATTTT.

Of note for this clonotype: The junction and the germline gene differ at one end; a read error may be behind it. V gene TRBV30 combines with J gene TRBJ1-2; 12 nucleotides line up with TRBD1. The CDR3 has 18 amino acids. Germline-derived CDR1 and CDR2 are GTSNPN and SVGIG (reference sequence). This chain's CDR3 is CAWRTLGTGGIVGCGYTF. The CDR3 nucleotides are TGTGCCTGGAGGACCCTCGGGACAGGGGGCATCGTAGGGTGTGGCTATACCTTC. Full variable domain (missing parts from reference TRBV30 and TRBJ1-2): SQTIHQWPATLVQPVGSPLSLECTVEGTSNPNLYWYRQAAGRGLQLLFYSVGIGQISSEVPQNLSASRPQDRQFILSSKKLLLSDSGFYLCAWRTLGTGGIVGCGYTFGSGTRLTVV.

Concerning this clonotype: A read error may produce the germline difference seen at one junction end. The chain's CDR3 is CASSLDIIASGNTVYF. As DNA, the CDR3 is TGCGCCAGCAGCCTCGATATAATCGCCTCTGGAAACACCGTATATTTT. The rearrangement uses TRBV4-1 and TRBJ1-3; D call uncertain. This CDR3 comprises 16 residues. Germline CDR1 is MGHRA and CDR2 is YSYEKL.

Of note for this clonotype: The junction departs from germline at one end; a sequencing error may be responsible. This sequence joins TRBV11-2 and TRBJ1-4; a weak D match, TRBD1 (6 bases). The CDR3 consists of 14 residues. The germline CDR1 and CDR2 sequences are SGHAT and FQNNGV. The CDR3 spells CANSFGGPDEKLFF. CDR3 DNA: TGTGCCAACAGCTTTGGGGGCCCCGATGAAAAACTGTTTTTT. The full variable domain, with the rest looked up from reference TRBV11-2 and TRBJ1-4, is EAGVAQSPRYKIIEKRQSVAFWCNPISGHATLYWYQQILGQGPKLLIQFQNNGVVDDSQLPKDRFSAERLKGVDSTLKIQPAKLEDSAVYLCANSFGGPDEKLFFGSGTQLSVL.

The rearrangement uses TRBV5-6 and TRBJ1-6; no clear D gene. CDR1 and CDR2 from the germline V gene are SGHDT and YYEEEE. Between the trimmed V and J ends, which lost 4 bases and 10 bases, there was a span of 18 bases. This CDR3 region has 15 residues. The CDR3 region has the DNA TGTGCCAGCAGCCCAAGGACTCCAGTGAAATCACCCCTCCACTTT. Protein: CASSPRTPVKSPLHF. The variable domain in full, completed from reference TRBV5-6 and TRBJ1-6, reads DAGVTQSPTHLIKTRGQQVTLRCSPKSGHDTVSWYQQALGQGPQFIFQYYEEEERQRGNFPDRFSGHQFPNYSSELNVNALLLGDSALYLCASSPRTPVKSPLHFGNGTRLTVT.

This clonotype was seen only a few times. The V gene is TRBV28, the J gene TRBJ2-5, with D maybe TRBD2 (6 bases). Trimming left V 5 bases short and J 1 base short, with 14 bases between. The CDR3 has 15 amino acids. Per the germline V gene, CDR1 is MDHEN and CDR2 is SYDVKM. In DNA, the CDR3 is TGTGCCAGCAGTCCTGTTAGCGGACCCCAAGAGACCCAGTACTTC. It encodes CASSPVSGPQETQYF.

For this clonotype: Its ends do not fully match the called genes, so a read error is possible. This rearrangement joins TRBV10-3 to TRBJ2-3, with 11 bases lining up with TRBD2. This CDR3 has 18 amino acids. Germline values: CDR1 ENHRY, CDR2 SYGVKD. CDR3 coding DNA: TGTGTCATCAGTGAATCCCTCCGACTAGCGGGGACCACAGATACGCAGTATTTT. Amino acids: CVISESLRLAGTTDTQYF.

This clonotype was found once. The J gene is TRBJ1-1, the V gene TRBV11-2; no reliable D call. The CDR3 sequence is 13 residues long. Trimming took off 9 bases at V and 8 bases at J, with 19 bases between the two ends. The germline gives CDR1 SGHAT, CDR2 FQNNGV. The CDR3: CARSPPGTIEAFF. CDR3 bases: TGTGCCAGGAGCCCTCCAGGCACCATCGAAGCTTTCTTT.

Note on this clonotype: One junction end does not reproduce the germline sequence, and a read error may be involved. The chain employs TRBV6-5 and TRBJ1-1; perhaps TRBD1 as D (5 bases). The germline CDR1 and CDR2 sequences are MNHEY and SVGAGI. The CDR3 has 15 residues. CDR3 residues: CANSYSGRQNTDAFF. CDR3 nucleotide sequence: TGTGCCAACAGTTACTCGGGACGCCAGAACACTGACGCTTTCTTT.

Comments on this clonotype: Here the CDR3 omits its conserved ending phenylalanine or tryptophan, so a read error is the likely source. The V and J genes are TRBV6-1 and TRBJ1-6; D ambiguous. Germline CDR1 reads MNHNS; CDR2 reads SASEGT. The CDR3 has 14 residues. Written as DNA, the CDR3 is TGTGCCAGCGGTGAGGGCGAGTCAGTATCACCCCTCCACTAT. Its protein product is CASGEGESVSPLHY.

A few counts support this clonotype. Mismatch with germline at one junction end may stem from a read error. V is TRBV10-3 and J is TRBJ2-3; 12 positions agree with TRBD1. The germline gives CDR1 ENHRY, CDR2 SYGVKD. CDR3 length: 15 amino acids. The CDR3 bases are TGTGCTATCAGTGGGACAGGGGGCCTCACAGATACGCAGTATTTT. Its translation: CAISGTGGLTDTQYF.

As regards this clonotype: Germline is not matched at one junction end, which may reflect a read error. The J gene is TRBJ2-2, the V gene TRBV5-6, with TRBD2 matching over 8 bases. CDR3 length: 14 amino acids. Germline V gene lookup returns CDR1 SGHDT and CDR2 YYEEEE. The CDR3 bases are TGTGCCAGCAGGGCTAGCGGGCGAGGAGGGGAGATGTTTTTT. The encoded protein is CASRASGRGGEMFF.

About this clonotype: A single base separates this from a much larger clone, so it may be a read error. V gene TRBV10-2 combines with J gene TRBJ2-1; 9 positions agree with TRBD2. Per germline, CDR1 WSHSY and CDR2 SAAADI. This CDR3 is 14 amino acids long. As DNA, the CDR3 is TGCACCAGCAGTGAGCGGCGGGAGGGAAATGAGCAGTTCTTC. Its protein is CTSSERREGNEQFF.

Turning to this clonotype: The CDR3 does not end in the conserved phenylalanine or tryptophan, so this is likely a read error. The chain is built from TRBV10-3 and TRBJ2-2, with 7 bases lining up with TRBD2. Germline lookup yields CDR1 ENHRY and CDR2 SYGVKD. This CDR3 contains 14 residues. CDR3 sequence (DNA): TGTGCCATCAGGGAGCGGGACCACACCTGGGAGCTGTTTTCT. It translates to CAIRERDHTWELFS.

As to this clonotype: The germline gene is not matched at one end of the junction; a read error may be the cause. The chain joins TRBV29-1 to TRBJ1-1, with a possible D match to TRBD1 (6 bases). Looked up from germline, CDR1 is SQVTM and CDR2 is ANQGSEA. The CDR3 runs 14 residues. CDR3 amino acids: CSVEGGIGGSEAFF. The CDR3 nucleotides read TGCAGCGTTGAAGGGGGAATAGGGGGAAGTGAAGCTTTCTTC.

Regarding this clonotype: This likely comes from a read error, as the CDR3 has no conserved phenylalanine or tryptophan at its end. V and J are TRBV4-1 and TRBJ1-5; D is uncertain. Trimming took off 10 bases at V and 0 bases at J, with 22 bases between the two ends. CDR3 size: 17 residues. Germline V lookup: CDR1 MGHRA, CDR2 YSYEKL. The CDR3 DNA follows: TGCGCCAACAACCAACAAATGACACTTTATAGCAATCAGCCCCAGCATTAT. This sequence encodes CANNQQMTLYSNQPQHY.

With regard to this clonotype: This may arise from a read error, as a much more abundant clone is one base away. The V gene is TRBV5-1, the J gene TRBJ2-7; 7 bases align to TRBD2. The CDR3 runs to 15 residues. From germline, CDR1 is SGHRS and CDR2 YFSETQ. CDR3: CVSSYEGGPSGEQYF. The CDR3 DNA sequence: TGCGTCAGCAGCTATGAGGGAGGGCCGTCGGGTGAGCAGTACTTC.

The V and J genes are TRBV19 and TRBJ2-3, with D maybe TRBD1 (6 bases). The V gene lost 1 base and the J gene lost 5 bases, with 13 bases spanning the gap. CDR3 size: 15 residues. Germline lookup yields CDR1 LNHDA and CDR2 SQIVND (reference sequence). CDR3 sequence (DNA): TGTGCCAGTAGTATAGTGGCCCAACAGGGAGATACGCAGTATTTT. It encodes CASSIVAQQGDTQYF.